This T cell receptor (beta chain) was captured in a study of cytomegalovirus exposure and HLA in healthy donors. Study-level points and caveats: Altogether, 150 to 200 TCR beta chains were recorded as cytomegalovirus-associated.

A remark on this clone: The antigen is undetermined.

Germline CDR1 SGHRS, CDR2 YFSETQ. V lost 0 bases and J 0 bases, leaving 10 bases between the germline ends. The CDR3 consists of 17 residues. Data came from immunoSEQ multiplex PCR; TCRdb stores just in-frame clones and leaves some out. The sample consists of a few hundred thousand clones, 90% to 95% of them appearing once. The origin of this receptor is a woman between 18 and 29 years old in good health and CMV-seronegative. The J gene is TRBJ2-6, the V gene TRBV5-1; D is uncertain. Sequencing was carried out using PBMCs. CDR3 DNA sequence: TGCGCCAGCAGCTTGGACAGACCCGGCTCTGGGGCCAACGTCCTGACTTTC. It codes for CASSLDRPGSGANVLTF.